These 26 T cell receptor beta chains came from one sample sequenced in a study of T cell responses to AZD1222 COVID-19 vaccine. TCRdb's table, derived via immunoSEQ multiplex PCR, lists solely in-frame clones and lacks some. The sample lists about 99,000 clones, around 89% occurring once. The sequencing here drew on peripheral blood, taken on day 0 of AZD1222 vaccination. The receptors come from an adult in good health.

This clone occurred once. The gene calls are TRBV18 and TRBJ2-5; D remains ambiguous. V was pared by 0 bases and J by 3 bases, with 8 bases between. The CDR3 is made up of 14 amino acids. CDR1 and CDR2 from the germline V gene are KGHSH and LQKENI. The CDR3 DNA is TGTGCCAGCTCACCACCGAATGGGGAAGAGACCCAGTACTTC. Its protein product is CASSPPNGEETQYF.

This chain connects TRBV10-1 to TRBJ1-4; D not resolved. The germline CDR1 and CDR2 sequences are WNHNN and SYGVQD (reference sequence). V was clipped by 0 bases and J by 5 bases, with 10 bases between them. CDR3 length equals 15 residues. CDR3 in amino acids: CASSESAGQNEKLFF. In DNA form, the CDR3 reads TGCGCCAGCAGTGAGTCGGCAGGTCAGAATGAAAAACTGTTTTTT.

Written as DNA, the CDR3 is TGCGCCAGCAGCTTGGGGGCAGGGGTGCAGCCCCAGCATTTT. Protein: CASSLGAGVQPQHF. This sequence joins TRBV5-1 and TRBJ1-5; TRBD1 is a possible D gene (6 bases). Between the trimmed V and J ends, which lost 0 bases and 7 bases, there was a span of 11 bases. In germline, CDR1 is SGHRS, CDR2 YFSETQ. The CDR3 spans 14 residues.

This chain uses TRBV5-5 with TRBJ1-2; 7 nucleotides agree with TRBD1. V lost 4 bases to trimming and J lost 4 bases; unmatched junction nucleotides: 10. The CDR3 has 15 residues. Per the germline V gene, CDR1 is SGHKS and CDR2 is YYEKEE (reference sequence). CDR3 protein: CASSLDRDQTYGYTF. CDR3 DNA sequence: TGTGCCAGCAGCCTTGACAGGGATCAAACCTATGGCTACACCTTC. The full variable domain, rest sourced from reference TRBV5-5 and TRBJ1-2, is DAGVTQSPTHLIKTRGQQVTLRCSPISGHKSVSWYQQVLGQGPQFIFQYYEKEERGRGNFPDRFSARQFPNYSSELNVNALLLGDSALYLCASSLDRDQTYGYTFGSGTRLTVV.

V gene TRBV30 combines with J gene TRBJ2-7, with TRBD2 matching 15 bases. Trimming cost V 3 bases and J 0 bases; bases outside gene matches: 9. The CDR3 is made up of 18 amino acids. Germline V gene sequence: CDR1 GTSNPN, CDR2 SVGIG (reference sequence). In DNA form, the CDR3 reads TGTGCCTGGAGCTGGACTAGCGGGAGGGCCTGGGGCTCCTACGAGCAGTACTTC. It is translated as CAWSWTSGRAWGSYEQYF.

This chain uses TRBV6-1 with TRBJ2-1; possibly TRBD1 for D (6 bases). The V gene lost 2 bases and the J gene lost 11 bases, with 13 bases spanning the gap. Germline-derived CDR1 and CDR2 are MNHNS and SASEGT. This CDR3 contains 13 residues. CDR3 in amino acids: CASSEKGRGKQFF. DNA for the CDR3: TGTGCCAGCAGTGAAAAAGGCAGGGGCAAGCAGTTCTTC.

This clone has just one count. The chain has TRBV28 and TRBJ1-6; D is perhaps TRBD1 (5 bases). V lost 3 bases and J 11 bases, leaving 20 bases between the germline ends. Germline loops: CDR1 MDHEN, CDR2 SYDVKM. This CDR3 region has 16 residues. The DNA for the CDR3 is TGTGCCAGCAGTTTCTCCGGGGTGCAGGGAGTAGCACCCCTCCACTTT. It translates to CASSFSGVQGVAPLHF. The full variable domain, with the rest looked up from reference TRBV28 and TRBJ1-6, is DVKVTQSSRYLVKRTGEKVFLECVQDMDHENMFWYRQDPGLGLRLIYFSYDVKMKEKGDIPEGYSVSREKKERFSLILESASTNQTSMYLCASSFSGVQGVAPLHFGNGTRLTVT.

The sample holds one count of this clone. The chain joins TRBV4-2 to TRBJ2-3, with TRBD1 matching 9 bases. The CDR3 is 17 residues long. CDR1 is LGHNA and CDR2 is YNFKEQ in the germline V gene. V was pared by 3 bases and J by 0 bases, with 7 bases of the junction left unmatched. This chain's CDR3 is CASSQENRGLSTDTQYF. In nucleotides, the CDR3 is TGTGCCAGCAGCCAGGAAAACAGGGGGCTGAGCACAGATACGCAGTATTTT.

The chain combines TRBV7-2 with TRBJ1-4; D perhaps matches TRBD1 (5 bases). The CDR3 is made up of 14 amino acids. Germline V gene lookup returns CDR1 SGHTA and CDR2 FQGNSA. V was clipped by 4 bases and J by 2 bases, with 8 bases between them. The CDR3 region has the DNA TGTGCCAGCAGCTCGAGACAGACTAATGAAAAACTGTTTTTT. Translation gives CASSSRQTNEKLFF.

This chain links TRBV7-9 with TRBJ2-5; 9 bases map to TRBD2. The junction had 2 bases not matched to a gene; V was cut back by 4 bases and J by 2 bases. Germline CDR1 and CDR2: SEHNR and FQNEAQ (reference sequence). This CDR3 is 14 amino acids long. The CDR3, as DNA: TGTGCCAGCAGCTCAGCGGGGGGACAAGAGACCCAGTACTTC. The encoded protein is CASSSAGGQETQYF. Together with reference TRBV7-9 and TRBJ2-5, the CDR3 gives the full variable domain: DTGVSQNPRHKITKRGQNVTFRCDPISEHNRLYWYRQTLGQGPEFLTYFQNEAQLEKSRLLSDRFSAERPKGSFSTLEIQRTEQGDSAMYLCASSSAGGQETQYFGPGTRLLVL.

This CDR3 is CATSRAGPSTGELFF. CDR3 bases: TGTGCCACCAGCAGAGCGGGCCCATCCACCGGGGAGCTGTTTTTT. The chain employs TRBV15 and TRBJ2-2, with no clear D. The V gene lost 1 base and the J gene lost 4 bases, with 10 bases spanning the gap. The CDR3 consists of 15 residues. The germline V gene encodes CDR1 LNHNV and CDR2 YYDKDF (reference sequence).

The gene calls are TRBV10-3 and TRBJ2-3; D is possibly TRBD1 (5 bases). This CDR3 is 14 amino acids long. V was clipped by 5 bases and J by 0 bases, with 9 bases between them. CDR1 and CDR2 (germline): ENHRY, SYGVKD. The CDR3 DNA follows: TGTGCCATCAGTCAGACAGTGAGCACAGATACGCAGTATTTT. Its translation is CAISQTVSTDTQYF.

This clone has a handful of counts. The chain combines TRBV7-9 with TRBJ1-3, with 8 nucleotides matching TRBD1. Unmatched junction bases numbered 5, after V lost 3 bases and J lost 1 base. Germline V gives CDR1 SEHNR, CDR2 FQNEAQ (reference sequence). This CDR3 has 16 residues. The CDR3 loop is CASSFAGGASGNTIYF. In nucleotides, the CDR3 is TGTGCCAGCAGCTTTGCAGGGGGCGCATCTGGAAACACCATATATTTT.

V usage is TRBV30 and J usage is TRBJ2-2, with 9 bases matching TRBD2. The V and J ends lost 3 bases and 3 bases, in that order; junction bases with no gene match: 2. Germline lookup yields CDR1 GTSNPN and CDR2 SVGIG (reference sequence). The CDR3 has 14 amino acids. CDR3 in amino acids: CAWRRLADTGELFF. The CDR3 nucleotides read TGTGCCTGGAGGAGACTAGCGGACACCGGGGAGCTGTTTTTT.

The chain joins TRBV28 to TRBJ1-3; a weak D match, TRBD1 (5 bases). Germline CDR1 reads MDHEN; CDR2 reads SYDVKM. The V gene lost 11 bases and the J gene lost 9 bases, with 17 bases spanning the gap. This CDR3 spans 12 amino acids. The CDR3 spells CAGRGGDSTIYF. The CDR3 region has the DNA TGTGCCGGTCGGGGGGGGGATAGCACCATATATTTT.

The rearrangement joins TRBV19 to TRBJ1-5, with D unclear. The V gene's germline CDR1 is LNHDA and CDR2 SQIVND (reference sequence). V was clipped by 3 bases and J by 0 bases, with 9 bases between them. The CDR3 is made up of 15 amino acids. The DNA of the CDR3 is TGTGCCAGTAGTATGGACTCTCATAGCAATCAGCCCCAGCATTTT. As protein: CASSMDSHSNQPQHF.

V usage is TRBV5-1 and J usage is TRBJ2-1; D is unresolved. V was trimmed by 10 bases and J by 6 bases, leaving 11 bases between them. Germline V CDR1 and CDR2: SGHRS, YFSETQ. The CDR3 covers 11 residues. The CDR3 reads CASVWGNEQFF. CDR3 sequence (DNA): TGCGCCTCAGTATGGGGCAATGAGCAGTTCTTC.

V gene TRBV15 combines with J gene TRBJ1-5; D is possibly TRBD1 (6 bases). CDR1 is LNHNV, CDR2 YYDKDF, per germline (reference sequence). This CDR3 is built from 16 residues. Trimming took off 3 bases at V and 3 bases at J, with 15 bases between the two ends. This CDR3 reads CATSRGDTHNNQPQHF. The DNA for the CDR3 is TGTGCCACCAGCAGGGGGGACACTCACAACAATCAGCCCCAGCATTTT.

The chain recombines TRBV6-5 with TRBJ2-5, with D possibly matching TRBD2 (5 bases). V was trimmed by 8 bases and J by 3 bases, leaving 19 bases between them. This CDR3 contains 15 residues. Germline assignment: CDR1 MNHEY and CDR2 SVGAGI. CDR3 DNA: TGTGCCAGCGTCAACCCCGGGGAAAAAAAAGAGACCCAGTACTTC. Its translation is CASVNPGEKKETQYF.

This clone has only one observation. This chain links TRBV19 with TRBJ1-2; D is unresolved. Trimming took 7 bases from V and 2 from J, leaving 14 bases between them. CDR1 LNHDA and CDR2 SQIVND come from the germline V gene (reference sequence). The CDR3 covers 14 residues. CDR3 coding DNA: TGTGCCAGTACCCATCAGGATTTCAACTATGGCTACACCTTC. Its translation: CASTHQDFNYGYTF.

The chain uses TRBV28 and TRBJ2-1, with 8 bases matching TRBD2. The CDR3 covers 15 residues. V shed 3 bases and J 2 bases; nucleotides not matched to a gene: 3. In germline, CDR1 is MDHEN, CDR2 SYDVKM. The CDR3 loop reads CASSFPGRAYNEQFF. The CDR3, as DNA: TGTGCCAGCAGTTTCCCCGGGAGGGCCTACAATGAGCAGTTCTTC.

The chain joins TRBV9 to TRBJ1-2; D is unresolved. V was pared by 0 bases and J by 6 bases, with 12 bases between. The CDR3 totals 14 residues. CDR1 is SGDLS and CDR2 is YYNGEE in the germline V gene. CDR3 nucleotides: TGTGCCAGCAGCGTAGATCTGGGAGGAAATGGCTACACCTTC. Encoded protein: CASSVDLGGNGYTF.

This clone was seen just once. J is TRBJ2-2 and V is TRBV18; D not certain. Per the germline V gene, CDR1 is KGHSH and CDR2 is LQKENI. Trimming took 2 bases from V and 0 from J, leaving 10 bases between them. This CDR3 spans 16 amino acids. The CDR3 DNA reads TGTGCCAGCTCACCATATCCCCAGCCGAACACCGGGGAGCTGTTTTTT. Translated: CASSPYPQPNTGELFF.

V is TRBV7-2 and J is TRBJ2-1; 13 bases line up with TRBD2. From germline, CDR1 is SGHTA and CDR2 FQGNSA. The J segment lost 11 bases and the V segment lost 5 bases, leaving 6 bases of the junction unmatched. The CDR3 runs to 14 residues. CDR3 loop: CASSLRLAGGQQFF. In DNA, the CDR3 is TGTGCCAGCAGCCTCAGACTAGCGGGAGGACAGCAGTTCTTC. The full variable domain, its missing parts supplied by reference TRBV7-2 and TRBJ2-1, is GAGVSQSPSNKVTEKGKDVELRCDPISGHTALYWYRQSLGQGLEFLIYFQGNSAPDKSGLPSDRFSAERTGGSVSTLTIQRTQQEDSAVYLCASSLRLAGGQQFFGPGTRLTVL.

The rearrangement links TRBV3-1 (or the pseudogene TRBV3-2) to TRBJ2-2; 9 nucleotides match TRBD2. The germline CDR1 and CDR2 sequences are LGHDT and YNNKEL (reference sequence). This CDR3 spans 17 amino acids. J gave up 5 bases and V 5 bases, and 12 bases lay outside the gene matches. CDR3 DNA sequence: TGTGCCAGCAGCAGCATAGCGGGAGTAGGACAAACCGGGGAGCTGTTTTTT. It codes for CASSSIAGVGQTGELFF.

The J gene is TRBJ1-5, the V gene TRBV7-9, with unresolved D. Trimming took 2 bases from V and 4 from J, leaving 3 bases between them. Germline V gene sequence: CDR1 SEHNR, CDR2 FQNEAQ (reference sequence). The CDR3 is 12 residues long. DNA for the CDR3: TGTGCCAGCAGCTTAATAAATCAGCCCCAGCATTTT. This codes for CASSLINQPQHF.